This TCR beta chain was identified in a study of T cells in Graves' hyperthyroidism and ophthalmopathy. For the study at large: Prior to any treatment, at the point of initial diagnosis, peripheral blood was collected.

Diagnosing involved the use of clinical symptoms, serum thyroxine and TRAb, thyroid ultrasound and orbital computed tomography. Study-level points and caveats: Peripheral blood also featured most of the thyroid clonotypes expanded above 0.001. It was a median around seven months before onset that the model predicted ophthalmopathy.

The CDR3 regions of TCR beta were amplified from RNA transcripts. During a first-round RT-PCR of the TCR CDR3, the HTBI primer set was used. TCRdb itself ran the multiplex PCR reads through MiXCR, one entry per CDR3 protein. The profile shows almost 500,000 distinct CDR3 sequences, approximately 22% of them singletons. This clonotype has only a few counts. Its antigen is not identified. The length of the CDR3 is 12 residues. Germline assignment: CDR1 LGHDT and CDR2 YNNKEL (reference sequence). Between the trimmed V and J ends, which lost 0 bases and 10 bases, there was a span of 9 bases. The sequence came from a woman aged 70-85 years with Graves' ophthalmopathy. Source material: blood. The chain joins TRBV3-1 to TRBJ1-1; D ambiguous. This CDR3 reads CASSQDRKGAFF. CDR3 bases: TGTGCCAGCAGCCAAGACCGCAAGGGAGCTTTCTTT.